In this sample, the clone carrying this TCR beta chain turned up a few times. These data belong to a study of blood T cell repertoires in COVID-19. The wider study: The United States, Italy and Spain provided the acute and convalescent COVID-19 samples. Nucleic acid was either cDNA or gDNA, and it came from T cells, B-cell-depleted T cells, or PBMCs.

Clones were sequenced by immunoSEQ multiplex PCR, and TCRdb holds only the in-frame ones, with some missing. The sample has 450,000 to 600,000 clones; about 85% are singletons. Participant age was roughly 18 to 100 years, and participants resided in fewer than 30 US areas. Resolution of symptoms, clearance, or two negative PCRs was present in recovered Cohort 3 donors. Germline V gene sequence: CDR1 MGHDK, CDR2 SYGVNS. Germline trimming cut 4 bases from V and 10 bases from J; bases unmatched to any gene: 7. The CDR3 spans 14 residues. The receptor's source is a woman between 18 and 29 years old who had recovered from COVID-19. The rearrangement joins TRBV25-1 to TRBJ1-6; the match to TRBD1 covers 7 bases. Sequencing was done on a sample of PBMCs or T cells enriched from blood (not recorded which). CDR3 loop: CASSGGTVWSPLHF. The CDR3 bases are TGTGCCAGCAGTGGGGGGACAGTCTGGTCACCCCTCCACTTT.